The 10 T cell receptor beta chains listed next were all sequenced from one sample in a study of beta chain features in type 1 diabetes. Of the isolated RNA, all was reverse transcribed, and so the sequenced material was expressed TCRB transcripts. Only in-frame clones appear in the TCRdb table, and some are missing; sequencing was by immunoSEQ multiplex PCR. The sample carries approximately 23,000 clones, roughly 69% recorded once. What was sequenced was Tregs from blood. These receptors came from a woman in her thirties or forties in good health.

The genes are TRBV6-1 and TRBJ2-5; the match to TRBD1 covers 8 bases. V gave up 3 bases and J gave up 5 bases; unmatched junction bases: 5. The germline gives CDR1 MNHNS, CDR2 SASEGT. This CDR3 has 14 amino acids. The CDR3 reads CASSEQGAMETQYF. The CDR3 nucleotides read TGTGCCAGCAGTGAGCAGGGGGCGATGGAGACCCAGTACTTC.

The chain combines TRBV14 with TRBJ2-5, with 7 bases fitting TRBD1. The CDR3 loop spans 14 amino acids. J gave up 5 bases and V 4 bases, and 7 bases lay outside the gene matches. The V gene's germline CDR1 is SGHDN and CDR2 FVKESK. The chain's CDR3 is CASSRKDRAETQYF. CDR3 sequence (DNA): TGTGCCAGCAGCCGGAAAGACAGGGCCGAGACCCAGTACTTC.

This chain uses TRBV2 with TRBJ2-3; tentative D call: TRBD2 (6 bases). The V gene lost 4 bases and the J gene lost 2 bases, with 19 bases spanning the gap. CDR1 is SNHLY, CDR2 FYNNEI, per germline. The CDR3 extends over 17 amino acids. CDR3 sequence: CASSGAARLGFTDTQYF. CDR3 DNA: TGTGCCAGCAGTGGGGCTGCAAGACTAGGATTCACAGATACGCAGTATTTT.

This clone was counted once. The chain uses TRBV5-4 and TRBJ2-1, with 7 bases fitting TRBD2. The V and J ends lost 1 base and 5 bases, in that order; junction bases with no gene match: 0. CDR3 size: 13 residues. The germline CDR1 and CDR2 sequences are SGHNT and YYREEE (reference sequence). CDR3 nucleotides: TGTGCCAGCAGCTTGCGGGGGGACAATGAGCAGTTCTTC. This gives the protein CASSLRGDNEQFF.

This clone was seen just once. Here the CDR3 DNA reads TGTGCCAGCAGTACGGGCTTGTGGGACAGCTCCTACGAGCAGTACTTC. Residues: CASSTGLWDSSYEQYF. The chain links TRBV2 to TRBJ2-7, with 7 bases identical to TRBD1. Per the germline V gene, CDR1 is SNHLY and CDR2 is FYNNEI. V dropped 5 bases and J dropped 0; count of bases not matched to a gene: 10. The CDR3 is made up of 16 amino acids.

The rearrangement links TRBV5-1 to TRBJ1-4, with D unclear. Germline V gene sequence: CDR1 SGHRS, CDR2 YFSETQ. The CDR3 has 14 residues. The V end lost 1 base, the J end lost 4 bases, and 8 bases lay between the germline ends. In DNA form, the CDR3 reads TGCGCCAGCAGCTTGACCGGTCTTAATGAAAAACTGTTTTTT. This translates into CASSLTGLNEKLFF.

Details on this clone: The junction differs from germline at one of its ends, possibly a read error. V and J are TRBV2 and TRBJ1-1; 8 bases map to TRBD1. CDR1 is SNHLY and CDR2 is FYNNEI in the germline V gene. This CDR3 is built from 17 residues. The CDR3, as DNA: TGTGCCAGCAGTGAAGAGGGGTTCAACAGGGGGGCCCCGATGCGGCGCTTT. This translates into CASSEEGFNRGAPMRRF.

The CDR3: CASPWTGVTGELFF. DNA of the CDR3: TGTGCCAGCCCATGGACAGGGGTGACCGGGGAGCTGTTTTTT. The rearrangement joins TRBV2 to TRBJ2-2; 9 positions match TRBD1. The CDR3 length is 14 residues. V lost 8 bases and J lost 5; bases outside the gene matches: 6. The V gene's germline CDR1 is SNHLY and CDR2 FYNNEI. Combining the CDR3 with reference TRBV2 and TRBJ2-2 gives the whole variable domain EPEVTQTPSHQVTQMGQEVILRCVPISNHLYFYWYRQILGQKVEFLVSFYNNEISEKSEIFDDQFSVERPDGSNFTLKIRSTKLEDSAMYFCASPWTGVTGELFFGEGSRLTVL.

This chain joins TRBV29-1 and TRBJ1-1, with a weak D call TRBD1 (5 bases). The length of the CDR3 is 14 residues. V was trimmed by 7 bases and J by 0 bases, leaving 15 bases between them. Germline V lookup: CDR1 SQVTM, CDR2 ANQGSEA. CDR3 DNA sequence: TGCAGCGCCCTTATCGACAGCCTGAACACTGAAGCTTTCTTT. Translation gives CSALIDSLNTEAFF.

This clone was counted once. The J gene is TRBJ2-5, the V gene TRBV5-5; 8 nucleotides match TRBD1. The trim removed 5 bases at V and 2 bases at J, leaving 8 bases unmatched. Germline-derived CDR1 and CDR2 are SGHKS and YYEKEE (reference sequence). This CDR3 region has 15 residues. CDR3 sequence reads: CASRLRTGKQETQYF. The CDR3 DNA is TGTGCCAGCAGGCTAAGGACAGGGAAACAAGAGACCCAGTACTTC.